This TCR beta chain emerged from a study of cytomegalovirus exposure and HLA in healthy donors. Study summary: HLA-typed donors contributed around 82 million unique TCRs, which were held in an early data release.

Regarding this clone: What it binds is not known.

Germline V gene lookup returns CDR1 SGHAT and CDR2 FQNNGV. The CDR3 length is 16 residues. The junction had 6 bases not matched to a gene; V was cut back by 5 bases and J by 4 bases. 13 Jbeta primers and 60 Vbeta primers were used for the PCR. Original processing notes: Later, 65 million to 85 million unique TCR beta chains were counted in an analysis, and some 10 million of them were shared. The method was immunoSEQ multiplex PCR; TCRdb's version includes in-frame clones alone and lacks a portion of them. V and J calls and clone size come straight from that table; D and trimming were deduced from the DNA. This sample has about 190,000 clones, with 84% found just once. Whole-study findings and limits: Sequencing depth roughly uniform across donors was assumed in presence/absence analyses.

V and J are TRBV11-2 and TRBJ2-3, with 13 bases fitting TRBD2. This receptor was identified in a boy between 5 and 17 years old in good health and CMV-seronegative. The specimen was PBMCs. The CDR3 protein is CASSGQTSGGSDTQYF. CDR3 nucleotide sequence: TGTGCCAGCAGCGGCCAGACTAGCGGGGGGTCAGATACGCAGTATTTT.